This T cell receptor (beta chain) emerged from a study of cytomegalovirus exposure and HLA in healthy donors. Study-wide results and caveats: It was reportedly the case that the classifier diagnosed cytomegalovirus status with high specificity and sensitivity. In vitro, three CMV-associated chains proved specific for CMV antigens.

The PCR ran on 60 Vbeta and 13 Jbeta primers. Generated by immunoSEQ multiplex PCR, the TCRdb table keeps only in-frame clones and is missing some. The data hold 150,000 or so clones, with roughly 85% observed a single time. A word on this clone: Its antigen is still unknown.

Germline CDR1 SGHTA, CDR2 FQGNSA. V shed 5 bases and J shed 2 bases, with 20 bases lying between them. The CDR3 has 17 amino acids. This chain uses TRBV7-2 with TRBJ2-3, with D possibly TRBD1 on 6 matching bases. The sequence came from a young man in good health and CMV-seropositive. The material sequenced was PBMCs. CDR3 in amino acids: CASSPPGWTESTDTQYF. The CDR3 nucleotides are TGTGCCAGCAGCCCCCCTGGGTGGACAGAATCCACAGATACGCAGTATTTT.